This TCR beta chain is from a study of T cell changes during pregnancy in multiple sclerosis. With 3 bases removed from V and 0 bases from J, the gap between germline ends came to 9 bases. From germline, CDR1 is LNHDA and CDR2 SQIVND (reference sequence). The CDR3 runs to 14 residues. The protocol was immunoSEQ multiplex PCR, while the TCRdb copy is restricted to in-frame clones and leaves out a portion. The sample consists of some 50,000 clones, 75% to 90% of them appearing once. The specimen comprised peripheral blood, sampled in the first trimester of pregnancy. The origin of this receptor is a female donor in good health, enrolled as a control in a pregnancy study. The chain recombines TRBV19 with TRBJ2-7; D is ambiguous. CDR3 sequence (DNA): TGTGCCAGTAGTATTGTCGGTTTCTCCTACGAGCAGTACTTC. It codes for CASSIVGFSYEQYF.